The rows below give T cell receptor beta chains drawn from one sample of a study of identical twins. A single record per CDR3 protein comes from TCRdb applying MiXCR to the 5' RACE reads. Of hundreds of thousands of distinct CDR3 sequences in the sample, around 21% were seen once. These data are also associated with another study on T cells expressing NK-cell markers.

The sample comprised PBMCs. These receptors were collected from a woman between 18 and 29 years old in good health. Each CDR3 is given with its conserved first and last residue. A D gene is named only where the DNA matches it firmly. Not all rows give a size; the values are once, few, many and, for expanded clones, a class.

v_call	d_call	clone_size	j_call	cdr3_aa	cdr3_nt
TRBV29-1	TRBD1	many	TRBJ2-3	CSVATGTTDTQYF	TGCAGCGTCGCGACAGGGACCACAGATACGCAGTATTTT
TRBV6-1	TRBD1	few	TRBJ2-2	CASSTQGAGAGELFF	TGTGCCAGCAGTACACAGGGGGCGGGGGCCGGGGAGCTGTTTTTT
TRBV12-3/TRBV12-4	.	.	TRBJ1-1	CASSLDGLTEAFF	TGTGCCAGCAGTTTAGACGGACTCACTGAAGCTTTCTTT
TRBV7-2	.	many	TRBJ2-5	CASSRRLQETQYF	TGTGCCAGCAGCAGGAGACTTCAAGAGACCCAGTACTTC
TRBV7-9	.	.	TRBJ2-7	CASTLDRFYEQYF	TGTGCCAGCACCCTGGACCGGTTCTACGAGCAGTACTTC
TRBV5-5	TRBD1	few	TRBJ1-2	CASSLPTGDGYTF	TGTGCCAGCAGCTTGCCAACAGGGGACGGCTACACCTTC
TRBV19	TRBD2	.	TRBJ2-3	CASSFRAGVLDTQYF	TGTGCCAGTAGTTTCCGAGCGGGAGTTTTGGATACGCAGTATTTT
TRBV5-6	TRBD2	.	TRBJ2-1	CASSDVSGTSGRSWDEQFF	TGTGCCAGCAGCGACGTTAGCGGGACTAGCGGGAGGAGTTGGGATGAGCAGTTCTTC
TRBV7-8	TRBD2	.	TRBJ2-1	CASNGLAGGLEQFF	TGTGCCAGCAACGGACTAGCGGGAGGGCTTGAGCAGTTCTTC
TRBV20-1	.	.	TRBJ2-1	CSARGNNHEQFF	TGCAGTGCTAGAGGAAATAACCATGAGCAGTTCTTC
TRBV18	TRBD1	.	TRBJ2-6	CASSPRGQAASGANVLTF	TGTGCCAGCTCACCACGGGGACAGGCGGCCTCTGGGGCCAACGTCCTGACTTTC
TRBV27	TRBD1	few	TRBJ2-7	CASRGLDRGDYEQYF	TGTGCCAGCAGAGGCTTGGACAGGGGCGACTACGAGCAGTACTTC
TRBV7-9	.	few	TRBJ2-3	CASSFLGLPDTQYF	TGTGCCAGCAGCTTTCTGGGTCTTCCAGATACGCAGTATTTT
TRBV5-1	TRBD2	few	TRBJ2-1	CASSAASGSEQFF	TGCGCCAGCAGCGCGGCTAGCGGAAGTGAGCAGTTCTTC
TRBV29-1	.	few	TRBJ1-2	CSALEGSYGYTF	TGCAGCGCATTAGAGGGTAGCTATGGCTACACCTTC
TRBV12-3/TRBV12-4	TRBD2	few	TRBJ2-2	CASSFGTSAVGELFF	TGTGCCAGCAGTTTCGGGACTAGCGCGGTCGGGGAGCTGTTTTTT
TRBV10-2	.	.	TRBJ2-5	CASSEYKGGLGETQYF	TGCGCCAGCAGTGAATATAAGGGGGGGCTGGGGGAGACCCAGTACTTC
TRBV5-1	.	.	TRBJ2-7	CASSLSSGTYEQYF	TGCGCCAGCAGCTTGTCTTCCGGGACCTACGAGCAGTACTTC
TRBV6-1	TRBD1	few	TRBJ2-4	CASSGTGTNIQYF	TGTGCCAGTTCTGGGACAGGTACAAACATTCAGTACTTC
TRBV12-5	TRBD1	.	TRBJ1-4	CASGSGTGDEKLFF	TGTGCTAGTGGTTCCGGGACAGGGGATGAAAAACTGTTTTTT
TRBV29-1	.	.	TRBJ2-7	CSVEGPESSYEQYF	TGCAGCGTCGAGGGGCCAGAGAGCTCCTACGAGCAGTACTTC
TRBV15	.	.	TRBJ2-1	CATSSDGDGRYNEQFF	TGTGCCACCAGCAGCGATGGCGACGGGAGATACAATGAGCAGTTCTTC
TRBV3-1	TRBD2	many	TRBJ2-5	CASSKGLEQETQYF	TGTGCCAGCAGTAAAGGACTAGAACAAGAGACCCAGTACTTC
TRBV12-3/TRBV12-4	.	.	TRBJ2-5	CASSLMVWRETQYF	TGTGCCAGCAGTTTAATGGTCTGGCGGGAGACCCAGTACTTC
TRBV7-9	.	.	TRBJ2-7	CASGPKVITTSYEQYF	TGTGCCAGCGGCCCGAAAGTTATCACGACCTCCTACGAGCAGTACTTC
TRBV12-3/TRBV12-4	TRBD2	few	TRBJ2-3	CASSLSREGTDTQYF	TGTGCCAGCAGTTTGAGTCGGGAGGGCACAGATACGCAGTATTTT
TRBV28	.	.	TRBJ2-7	CASRVRYEQYF	TGTGCCAGCCGGGTTCGCTACGAGCAGTACTTC
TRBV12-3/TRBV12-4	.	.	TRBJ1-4	CASGKGGATNEKLFF	TGTGCCAGCGGGAAAGGGGGTGCAACTAATGAAAAACTGTTTTTT
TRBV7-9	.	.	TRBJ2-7	CASSSNNRPTDSYEQYF	TGTGCCAGCAGCTCAAATAACAGACCGACAGACTCCTACGAGCAGTACTTC
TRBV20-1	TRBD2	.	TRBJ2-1	CSARRPSGGSEQFF	TGCAGTGCTAGACGCCCTAGCGGGGGTTCTGAGCAGTTCTTC
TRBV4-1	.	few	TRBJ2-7	CASSQHRATVTYEQYF	TGCGCCAGCAGCCAACATCGCGCGACGGTTACCTACGAGCAGTACTTC
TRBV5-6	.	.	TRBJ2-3	CASSLVLEGATDTQYF	TGTGCCAGCAGCTTGGTCCTGGAGGGGGCCACAGATACGCAGTATTTT
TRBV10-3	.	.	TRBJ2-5	CAISESKSSAQYF	TGTGCCATCAGTGAGTCGAAGTCGTCGGCCCAGTACTTC
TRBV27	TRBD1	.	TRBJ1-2	CASSRDSRVLEGYTF	TGTGCCAGCAGTCGGGACAGCAGGGTCCTTGAGGGCTACACCTTC
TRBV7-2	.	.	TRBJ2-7	CASSFSVHSYEQYF	TGTGCCAGCAGCTTTTCTGTGCACTCCTACGAGCAGTACTTC